What follows is one TCR beta chain and its context. Its antigen has not been determined. Base-call qualities are not available, and no considerably larger clone is one nucleotide away. The meaning of the sample's treatment or condition label: about 20 received Ad26.COV2.S at low or high dose, single or two shots; 5 received placebo; per-sample allocation not given. For vaccine and placebo recipients, the sequenced repertoires came from samples collected on day 63 after the first injection. Between 29 July and 7 August 2020, Cohort 1b enrolled fewer than 30 adults aged 18-55 years at one site in Boston, USA. Ad26.COV2.S consisted of a replication-incompetent adenovirus type 26 vector by which a prefusion-stabilized SARS-CoV-2 spike protein from the original Wuhan strain was expressed. These data come from a study of Ad26.COV2.S vaccination and SARS-CoV-2 variants (dated by TCRdb to the early 2020s). Broadly, across the study: Vaccine-arm donors were drawn from COV1001, a multicentre, randomized, double-blind, placebo-controlled phase I-IIa trial of Ad26.COV2.S in healthy adults. Trial participants were randomized into five groups of five: low-dose or high-dose Ad26.COV2.S given once or twice, or placebo on both occasions. Ad26.COV2.S was administered intramuscularly at 5 x 10^10 or 1 x 10^11 viral particles, either as a single shot or as two shots given 56 days apart. A total of roughly 30 samples were included in the TCR-sequenced set, comprising around 19 Ad26.COV2.S vaccine recipients, 5 placebo recipients and 8 SARS-CoV-2 convalescent individuals. Investigators did not know the trial group allocation while performing experiments and assessing outcomes. TCRbeta repertoire sequencing served as the tool for gauging how specific and how broad the SARS-CoV-2-reactive T cell receptors were following Ad26.COV2.S vaccination.

What the research found in general, with its limitations: Compared with placebo recipients, Ad26.COV2.S recipients showed higher spike-specific TCR breadth (P = 0.0014). Vaccine and placebo recipients had comparable non-spike TCR breadth, which fits with the vaccine containing only spike. Comparing responses between vaccine doses or regimens was not something the study was powered to do. After vaccination, substantial breadth of spike-specific CD8+ and CD4+ T cell responses was reported. The authors noted that the TCR breadth and depth analyses may have underestimated total T cell responses.

The immunoSEQ Assay was used to sequence TCRbeta CDR3 regions. After extraction, genomic DNA underwent amplification by bias-controlled multiplex PCR, followed by high-throughput sequencing. As for how the authors treated the data: To quantify the absolute abundance of each unique TCRbeta CDR3 region, sequences were collapsed and filtered. T cell fraction was estimated by normalizing TCRbeta template counts to usable DNA, which was measured by amplifying reference genes present in all nucleated cells. Repertoire TCRs were annotated as SARS-CoV-2-specific by exact matching of V gene, CDR3 amino acid sequence and J gene to a known reactive TCR set. The reference SARS-CoV-2 TCR set was derived from MIRA and filtered for enrichment in COVID-19-positive ImmuneCODE repertoires, a step that removed public or cross-reactive TCRs. Using the MIRA antigens, annotated TCRs were further analysed by specific ORF or by position within an ORF. Breadth was defined as annotated unique rearrangements over total unique productive rearrangements; depth was the summed frequency of those rearrangements. Two-sided Wilcoxon rank-sum tests were used to compare TCR breadth between groups. TCRdb's version of the immuneACCESS table is confined to in-frame rearrangements and falls short of the full clone set. An unresolved V gene accounts for under half of the shortfall where checked; the remainder is of unknown origin. V and J calls and clone size follow that table, whereas D and trimming were derived from the DNA. For this sample the table gives about 680,000 clones, of which roughly nine tenths were detected only once. 1.5% of the sample lies in the top ten.

Spanning cysteine to phenylalanine, the CDR3 consists of 15 amino acids. Only the CDR3 region is kept as DNA, spanning 45 bases read in frame from base 1. Looking up the germline V gene (reference sequence) yields CDR1 LNHDA and CDR2 SQIVND. Trimming takes 5 bases off V and 2 bases off J; junction bases not matched to a gene: 5. This clonotype originated in a person aged 18-60 years who received the Ad26.COV2.S COVID-19 vaccine or a placebo. The chain is made from TRBV19 and TRBJ2-3; TRBD2 matches 9 bases in the middle. Material: peripheral blood, obtained in a trial of Ad26.COV2.S vaccine versus placebo. The CDR3 here reads CASSRLAGNTDTQYF. The DNA sequence is given as TGTGCCAGTAGTCGTCTAGCGGGGAACACAGATACGCAGTATTTT.